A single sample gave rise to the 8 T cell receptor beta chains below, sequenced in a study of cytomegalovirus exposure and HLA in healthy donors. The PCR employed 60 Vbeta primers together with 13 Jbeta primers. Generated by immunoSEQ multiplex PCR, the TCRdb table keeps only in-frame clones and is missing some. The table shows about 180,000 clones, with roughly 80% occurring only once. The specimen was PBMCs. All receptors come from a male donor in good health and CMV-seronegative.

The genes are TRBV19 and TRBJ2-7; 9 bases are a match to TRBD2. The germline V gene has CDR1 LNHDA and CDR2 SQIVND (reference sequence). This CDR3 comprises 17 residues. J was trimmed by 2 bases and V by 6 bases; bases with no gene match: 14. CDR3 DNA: TGTGCCAGTAGCCCCCGATATAGCGGGAGTCGCACCTACGAGCAGTACTTC. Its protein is CASSPRYSGSRTYEQYF.

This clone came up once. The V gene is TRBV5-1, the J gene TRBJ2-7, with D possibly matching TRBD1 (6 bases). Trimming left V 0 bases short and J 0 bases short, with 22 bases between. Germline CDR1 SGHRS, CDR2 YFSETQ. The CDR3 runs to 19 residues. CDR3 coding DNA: TGCGCCAGCAGCTTGGCATACTACGAAAGGGGGAACCGCTCCTACGAGCAGTACTTC. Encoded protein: CASSLAYYERGNRSYEQYF. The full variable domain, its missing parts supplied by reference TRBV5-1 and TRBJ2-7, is KAGVTQTPRYLIKTRGQQVTLSCSPISGHRSVSWYQQTPGQGLQFLFEYFSETQRNKGNFPGRFSGRQFSNSRSEMNVSTLELGDSALYLCASSLAYYERGNRSYEQYFGPGTRLTVT.

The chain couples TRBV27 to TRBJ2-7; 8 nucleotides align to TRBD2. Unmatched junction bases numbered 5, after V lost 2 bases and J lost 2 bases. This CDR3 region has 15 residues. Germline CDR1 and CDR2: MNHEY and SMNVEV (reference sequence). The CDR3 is CASSLVASGPYEQYF. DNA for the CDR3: TGTGCCAGCAGTTTAGTGGCTAGCGGGCCCTACGAGCAGTACTTC.

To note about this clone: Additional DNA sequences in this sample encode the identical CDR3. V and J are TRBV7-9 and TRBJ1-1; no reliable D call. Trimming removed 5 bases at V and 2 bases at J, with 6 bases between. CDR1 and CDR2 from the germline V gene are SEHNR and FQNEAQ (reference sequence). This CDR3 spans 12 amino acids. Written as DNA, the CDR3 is TGTGCCAGCAGCCGGGGAAACACTGAAGCTTTCTTT. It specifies CASSRGNTEAFF.

CDR3 amino acids: CASSLAVQGRIVNEQFF. CDR3 sequence (DNA): TGTGCCAGCAGCTTGGCTGTTCAGGGGCGCATCGTGAATGAGCAGTTCTTC. The gene calls are TRBV5-6 and TRBJ2-1; TRBD1 is a possible D gene (6 bases). From germline, CDR1 is SGHDT and CDR2 YYEEEE. This CDR3 is built from 17 residues. Trimming stripped 0 bases from V and 7 bases from J, with 20 bases between.

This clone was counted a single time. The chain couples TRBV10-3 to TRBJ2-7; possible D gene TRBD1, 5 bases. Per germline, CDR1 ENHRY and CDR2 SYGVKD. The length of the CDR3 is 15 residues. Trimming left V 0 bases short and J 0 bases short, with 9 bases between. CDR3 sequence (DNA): TGTGCCATCAGTGAGTCAGTAGGGGTCTCCTACGAGCAGTACTTC. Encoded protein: CAISESVGVSYEQYF.

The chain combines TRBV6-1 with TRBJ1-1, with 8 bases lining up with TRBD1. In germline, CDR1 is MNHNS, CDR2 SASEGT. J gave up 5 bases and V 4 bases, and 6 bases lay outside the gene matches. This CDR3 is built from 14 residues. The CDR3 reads CASSGGQGWTEAFF. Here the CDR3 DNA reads TGTGCCAGCAGTGGTGGACAGGGCTGGACTGAAGCTTTCTTT.

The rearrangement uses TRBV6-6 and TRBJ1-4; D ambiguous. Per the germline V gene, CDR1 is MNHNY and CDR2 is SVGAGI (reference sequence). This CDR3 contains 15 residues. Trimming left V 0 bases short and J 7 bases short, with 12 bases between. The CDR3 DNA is TGTGCCAGCAGTTACTCTGGCGGATTCGGTGAAAAACTGTTTTTT. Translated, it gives CASSYSGGFGEKLFF.